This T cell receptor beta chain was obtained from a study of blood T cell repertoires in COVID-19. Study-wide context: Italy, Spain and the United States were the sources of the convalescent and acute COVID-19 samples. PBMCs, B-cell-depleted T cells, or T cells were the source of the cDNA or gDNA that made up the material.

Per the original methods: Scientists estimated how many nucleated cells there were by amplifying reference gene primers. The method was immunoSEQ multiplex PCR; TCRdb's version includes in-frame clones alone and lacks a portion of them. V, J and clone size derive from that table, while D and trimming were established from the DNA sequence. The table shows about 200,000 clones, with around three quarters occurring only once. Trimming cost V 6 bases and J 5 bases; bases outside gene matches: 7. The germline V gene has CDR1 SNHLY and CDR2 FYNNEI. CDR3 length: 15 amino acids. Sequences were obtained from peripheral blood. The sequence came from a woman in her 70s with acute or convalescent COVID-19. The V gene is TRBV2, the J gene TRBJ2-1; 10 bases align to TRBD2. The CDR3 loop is CASRSRTSGHNEQFF. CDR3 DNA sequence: TGTGCCAGCAGATCCAGGACTAGCGGCCACAATGAGCAGTTCTTC.